These T cell receptor beta chains were read from a single sample in a study of vaccination and CD4 T cells after COVID-19. These receptors lack a known antigen. TCRdb re-called the PCR reads with MiXCR, one entry per CDR3 protein. The table includes 7,000 or so distinct CDR3 sequences, less than 40% detected once. The sample taken for sequencing was CD4+ T cells from blood, cultured in vitro. Receptors originate from a human donor in good health. Both conserved end residues are part of each CDR3. D genes are given only for firm matches. Clone size is not always given. Where it is, it says once, few, many or a class for expanded clones.

>NA|15|NA|TRBV5-1|TRBJ1-2
TGCGCCAGCAGCGAGGGCGGGGGGCTCGTCTATGGCTACACCTTC
CASSEGGGLVYGYTF
>few|14|TRBD1|TRBV6-1|TRBJ1-6
TGTGCCAGCAGTCAGGGGGTAGATAATTCACCCCTCCACTTT
CASSQGVDNSPLHF
>few|14|TRBD1|TRBV19|TRBJ2-5
TGTGCCAGTAGTCTCGGGACAGGACGAGAGACCCAGTACTTC
CASSLGTGRETQYF
>NA|15|NA|TRBV21-1|TRBJ2-2
TGTGCCAGCAGCAAAACCGGGACTAGCAACGGGGAGCTGTTTTTT
CASSKTGTSNGELFF
>NA|17|NA|TRBV5-1|TRBJ1-2
TGCGCCAGCAGCTTGAACTGGTCTGGCCTACCAAAAGGCGGCTACACCTTC
CASSLNWSGLPKGGYTF
>few|14|TRBD2|TRBV20-1|TRBJ2-7
TGCAGTGCTCGGACTAGCGGGGCCTCCTACGAGCAGTACTTC
CSARTSGASYEQYF
>few|14|NA|TRBV18|TRBJ1-2
TGTGCCAGCTCACATCCGGACAGTAACTATGGCTACACCTTC
CASSHPDSNYGYTF
>few|15|NA|TRBV6-5|TRBJ2-7
TGTGCCAGCAGTTACTTTGGGAAGGGAATGGGAGAGCAGTACTTC
CASSYFGKGMGEQYF
>few|15|NA|TRBV6-4|TRBJ2-6
TGTGCCAGCAGTGACACTAGCTCTGGGGCCAACGTCCTGACTTTC
CASSDTSSGANVLTF
>few|13|NA|TRBV11-2|TRBJ1-1
TGTGCCAGCAGCCCTACAGGGAGTCTTGGAGCTTTCTTT
CASSPTGSLGAFF
>few|10|NA|TRBV7-9|TRBJ1-1
TGTGCCAGCAGTAACACTGAAGCTTTCTTT
CASSNTEAFF
>NA|14|TRBD1|TRBV19|TRBJ2-2
TGTGCCAGCCGAGGACAGGGGTGGACCGGGGAGCTGTTTTTT
CASRGQGWTGELFF
>NA|14|NA|TRBV7-9|TRBJ1-1
TGTGCCAGCAGCTCGGAGAGTATGAACACTGAAGCTTTCTTT
CASSSESMNTEAFF
>NA|11|NA|TRBV20-1|TRBJ2-3
TGCAGTGCTACCTACTTAGATACGCAGTATTTT
CSATYLDTQYF
>medium-sized|13|NA|TRBV30|TRBJ1-2
TGTGCCTCCTTCTCAGGCGGCACGGGGGGCTACACCTTC
CASFSGGTGGYTF
>NA|12|NA|TRBV28|TRBJ2-2
TGTGCCGCTATCGGGGGCACCGGGGAGCTGTTTTTT
CAAIGGTGELFF
>few|15|NA|TRBV2|TRBJ2-5
TGTGCCAGCAGTGAAAGCCCCCCGTACCAAGAGACCCAGTACTTC
CASSESPPYQETQYF
>NA|13|NA|TRBV28|TRBJ1-2
TGTGCCAGCAGTTTATCTGGGTCCTATGGCTACACCTTC
CASSLSGSYGYTF
>once|15|TRBD1|TRBV5-1|TRBJ1-1
TGCGCCAGCAGTTTGACCGGACAGGGAGAAACTGAAGCTTTCTTT
CASSLTGQGETEAFF
>few|11|NA|TRBV12-3/TRBV12-4|TRBJ2-7
TGTGCCAGCAGTACTCAATACGAGCAGTACTTC
CASSTQYEQYF
>few|13|NA|TRBV7-3|TRBJ1-1
TGTGCCAGCAGCCCAGACCTGAACACTGAAGCTTTCTTT
CASSPDLNTEAFF
>NA|15|TRBD2|TRBV6-5|TRBJ2-3
TGTGCCAGCAGTTACACTAGCGGGGGGCCAGATACGCAGTATTTT
CASSYTSGGPDTQYF
>NA|11|NA|TRBV10-3|TRBJ2-5
TGTGCCATCCAGGTCCAAGAGACCCAGTACTTC
CAIQVQETQYF
>medium-sized|15|NA|TRBV24-1|TRBJ1-6
TGTGCCACCAGTGACAACCGGGGCCGAAATTCACCCCTCCACTTT
CATSDNRGRNSPLHF
>NA|13|TRBD1|TRBV7-3|TRBJ1-1
TGTGCCAGCAGCTTAGGGCAGGGGGATGAAGCTTTCTTT
CASSLGQGDEAFF
>few|16|TRBD2|TRBV4-2|TRBJ2-5
TGTGCCAGCAGCCAAGGAGATTCGCGGGGGGGGGAGACCCAGTACTTC
CASSQGDSRGGETQYF
>medium-sized|14|TRBD1|TRBV6-1|TRBJ1-5
TGTGCCAGCAGTACAGGGGTGGGCAATCAGCCCCAGCATTTT
CASSTGVGNQPQHF
>NA|14|NA|TRBV2|TRBJ1-2
TGTGCCAGCAGCGAATCGGACGGGAACTATGGCTACACCTTC
CASSESDGNYGYTF
>few|15|NA|TRBV14|TRBJ1-2
TGTGCCAGCAGCCCCTTCCGGGACATTGACTATGGCTACACCTTC
CASSPFRDIDYGYTF
>few|13|NA|TRBV5-1|TRBJ1-1
TGCGCCAGCAGCCCAAAGACCGACGGGGAAGCTTTCTTT
CASSPKTDGEAFF
>few|17|NA|TRBV24-1|TRBJ1-5
TGTGCCCCAAACCTTCGTGACTGGGACAAGAGCAATCAGCCCCAGCATTTT
CAPNLRDWDKSNQPQHF
>NA|14|TRBD1|TRBV5-1|TRBJ2-7
TGCGCCAGCAGCGCGACAGGGGGTATCTACGAGCAGTACTTC
CASSATGGIYEQYF
>few|15|NA|TRBV6-5|TRBJ2-7
TGTGCCAGCAGTTACTCTGGGGGGGCCACCTACGAGCAGTACTTC
CASSYSGGATYEQYF
>few|14|NA|TRBV7-2|TRBJ1-2
TGTGCCAGCAGCTTAGGCGGTTCAAACTATGGCTACACCTTC
CASSLGGSNYGYTF
>NA|11|NA|TRBV20-1|TRBJ2-5
TGCAGTGCTCGAAACCAAGAGACCCAGTACTTC
CSARNQETQYF
>NA|14|NA|TRBV5-8|TRBJ1-1
TGTGCCAGCAGCCTGCCCGGGGTAGGCTGGGTAGCTTTCTTT
CASSLPGVGWVAFF
>few|13|TRBD1|TRBV11-2|TRBJ2-7
TGTGCCAGCAGAAGGACAGGCTCCTACGAGCAGTACTTC
CASRRTGSYEQYF
>few|13|NA|TRBV6-1|TRBJ1-2
TGTGCCAGCAGTCCCACAGTTAACTATGGCTACACCTTC
CASSPTVNYGYTF
>few|14|NA|TRBV27|TRBJ1-1
TGTGCCAGCAGTCTTAGGCAGTCAGTCGCTGAAGCTTTCTTT
CASSLRQSVAEAFF
>NA|15|TRBD1|TRBV19|TRBJ1-2
TGTGCCACGAGGGACAGGGGGCTTTCGTCTGTTAGCTACACCTTC
CATRDRGLSSVSYTF
>few|16|TRBD1|TRBV6-1|TRBJ2-3
TGTGCCAGCAGCCGCATACCTGGACAGGGGGCAGATACGCAGTATTTT
CASSRIPGQGADTQYF
>once|14|NA|TRBV30|TRBJ2-3
TGTGCCTGGAGTGTAGGGGGGAAGACAGATACGCAGTATTTT
CAWSVGGKTDTQYF
>few|14|TRBD2|TRBV6-1|TRBJ2-5
TGTGCCAGCAGTGGGACGGGGGGGCTTGGGACCCAGTACTTC
CASSGTGGLGTQYF
>NA|16|NA|TRBV3-1|TRBJ1-6
TGTGCCAGCAGCCATGGGACCGCAATGGCCCAATCACCCCTCCACTTT
CASSHGTAMAQSPLHF
>NA|14|NA|TRBV24-1|TRBJ2-2
TGTGCCACCGCCGGGACAACGAACACCGGGGAGCTGTTTTTT
CATAGTTNTGELFF
>NA|15|NA|TRBV6-1|TRBJ2-3
TGTGCCAGCAGAAACAGGGTGGGAGGAACAGATACGCAGTATTTT
CASRNRVGGTDTQYF
>NA|14|NA|TRBV6-2/TRBV6-3|TRBJ1-1
TGTGCCAGCATTCCCGATGGCTCGAACACTGAAGCTTTCTTT
CASIPDGSNTEAFF
>once|14|NA|TRBV12-3/TRBV12-4|TRBJ1-5
TGTGCCAGCAGCCGGGTCCTAATAAATCAGCCCCAGCATTTT
CASSRVLINQPQHF
>NA|15|NA|TRBV15|TRBJ1-5
TGTGCCACCAGCAGTCCCCGACAGGCGGCCCAGCCCCAGCATTTT
CATSSPRQAAQPQHF
>few|14|NA|TRBV6-1|TRBJ2-3
TGTGCCAGCAGTGTTCGACTAGTACTAGATACGCAGTATTTT
CASSVRLVLDTQYF
>NA|13|NA|TRBV7-3|TRBJ2-5
TGTGCCAGCAGCTCTATGAGGGGAGAGACCCAGTACTTC
CASSSMRGETQYF